This TCR beta chain was identified during a study of human T cells and chemical hapten exposure. Study context: Researchers reported sensitizing a 2 cm by 2 cm upper inner arm skin site with 2% DPC. Upper-back patch tests with 0.01% DPC were read at 6 days.

Original processing notes: TCR counts had a median of approximately 96,000 per sample and spanned roughly 20,000 to 690,600. TCRdb recomputed calls from the RACE reads with MiXCR, one row per CDR3 protein. Here the V and J calls rest on TCRdb's processing, not on the authors' analysis. The table records roughly 380,000 distinct CDR3 sequences, more than 4.5% of them present only once. V lost 4 bases, J lost 2 bases, and 4 bases stayed unmatched. CDR1 is MNHNS and CDR2 is SASEGT in the germline V gene. This CDR3 is built from 15 residues. The time point: patch test 1, 2 weeks after DPC sensitization. The treatment: therapeutic diphenylcyclopropenone sensitization with weekly scalp DPC. Blood draws preceded each patch test application. Ten or more counts support this clonotype.

V usage is TRBV6-1 and J usage is TRBJ2-3; 9 positions agree with TRBD1. The sample consisted of whole blood, taken in connection with sensitization to the hapten diphenylcyclopropenone (DPC). This receptor was taken from a woman in her 50s with alopecia areata. Some clones in this sample may be carry-over from other donors' samples. CDR3 nucleotide sequence: TGTGCCAGCAGTGCCACAGGGGGCGTCACAGATACGCAGTATTTT. This codes for CASSATGGVTDTQYF.